The present T cell receptor beta chain was sequenced within a study of T cell repertoires in cytomegalovirus infection. Study findings and constraints: Carriers of CMV and the relevant HLA type were discriminated by public TCR beta frequency.

This clonotype has only a few counts. Its antigen remains unknown. TCRdb analysed the reads with MiXCR anew, one entry per CDR3 protein. The sample includes about 490,000 distinct CDR3 sequences, about 17% of them seen just once. Sequences were obtained from CD8+ T cells from PBMCs. The sequence derives from a human donor in good health (CMV status not recorded). Some clones in this sample may be carry-over from other donors' samples.

The CDR3 DNA reads TGCGCCAGCCATCTTGGAAACACCATATATTTT. This translates into CASHLGNTIYF. This chain connects TRBV5-1 to TRBJ1-3; no clear D gene. Germline CDR1 reads SGHRS; CDR2 reads YFSETQ. This CDR3 is 11 amino acids long. Trimming removed 7 bases at V and 3 bases at J, with 5 bases between.